Presented here are 26 T cell receptor beta chains from one specimen sequenced in a study of T-cell reconstitution after alpha-beta-depleted transplantation in children. For TCRbeta, the library was prepared with unique molecular identifiers. Via MiXCR, TCRdb re-called the PCR reads, giving one row per CDR3 protein. The sample includes about 580,000 distinct CDR3 sequences, 20% to 25% of them seen just once. The sequencing here drew on PBMCs, mostly from graft donor cells, taken 360 days after TCRalphabeta/CD19-depleted stem cell transplant. The receptors derive from a boy under two years old who had a stem cell transplant for acute myeloid leukemia, so the T cells may come from the graft donor.

This chain connects TRBV12-3 or TRBV12-4 to TRBJ1-3; D is possibly TRBD1 (6 bases). Trimming removed 4 bases at V and 0 bases at J, with 7 bases between. CDR3 size: 14 residues. The CDR3 nucleotides are TGTGCCAGCAGTTGGGGACACTCTGGAAACACCATATATTTT. Its translation: CASSWGHSGNTIYF.

The chain uses TRBV20-1 and TRBJ1-1; TRBD1 is a possible D gene (6 bases). The CDR3 extends over 13 amino acids. Germline assignment: CDR1 DFQATT and CDR2 SNEGSKA (reference sequence). The V end lost 2 bases, the J end lost 3 bases, and 10 bases lay between the germline ends. CDR3 nucleotides: TGCAGTGCTAGAACAGGGATGTACACTGAAGCTTTCTTT. Its translation is CSARTGMYTEAFF.

This clonotype was observed many times. J is TRBJ2-1 and V is TRBV7-2, with a possible D match to TRBD2 (6 bases). The CDR3 covers 15 residues. The germline V and J ends were trimmed by 4 bases and 0 bases, with 10 bases remaining between them. Germline lookup yields CDR1 SGHTA and CDR2 FQGNSA. DNA for the CDR3: TGTGCCAGCAGCTCGGTGGGGGGCTCCTACAATGAGCAGTTCTTC. Translated: CASSSVGGSYNEQFF.

This clonotype appeared a few times. This sequence joins TRBV7-8 and TRBJ1-6; D ambiguous. The V end lost 0 bases, the J end lost 7 bases, and 13 bases lay between the germline ends. There are 16 residues in the CDR3. Germline CDR1 and CDR2: SGHVS and FQNEAQ. CDR3 sequence: CASSLATPRANSPLHF. Written as DNA, the CDR3 is TGTGCCAGCAGCTTAGCTACTCCAAGGGCAAATTCACCCCTCCACTTT.

The chain has TRBV20-1 and TRBJ1-1; D gene ambiguous. The ends were cut back, 6 bases at V and 5 bases at J, with 19 bases in the middle. CDR3 size: 14 residues. The germline V gene has CDR1 DFQATT and CDR2 SNEGSKA (reference sequence). This CDR3 reads CSALSGLFPTEAFF. In nucleotides, the CDR3 is TGCAGTGCCCTATCCGGTCTCTTCCCGACTGAAGCTTTCTTT.

The rearrangement uses TRBV21-1 and TRBJ2-1; TRBD1, as called in the table, went unchecked against the DNA. TRBV21-1 represents a pseudogene. The CDR3 consists of 11 residues. The CDR3 DNA reads as TGTGCCGAAACAGGGGTGGATGAGCAGTTCTTC. Protein product: CAETGVDEQFF.

The chain recombines TRBV19 with TRBJ2-1; TRBD2 matches at 9 bases. The CDR3 has 15 residues. Germline CDR1 reads LNHDA; CDR2 reads SQIVND (reference sequence). The ends lost 1 base at V and 3 bases at J; junction bases unmatched: 1. In DNA form, the CDR3 reads TGTGCCAGTAGTATAGGAGCGGGGGGCTACAATGAGCAGTTCTTC. Amino acids: CASSIGAGGYNEQFF. Full variable domain (rest looked up from reference TRBV19 and TRBJ2-1): DGGITQSPKYLFRKEGQNVTLSCEQNLNHDAMYWYRQDPGQGLRLIYYSQIVNDFQKGDIAEGYSVSREKKESFPLTVTSAQKNPTAFYLCASSIGAGGYNEQFFGPGTRLTVL.

A single count supports this clonotype. The chain joins TRBV9 to TRBJ2-5; tentative D call: TRBD1 (5 bases). The CDR3 contains 13 residues. Trimming left V 3 bases short and J 4 bases short, with 10 bases between. Germline V gene sequence: CDR1 SGDLS, CDR2 YYNGEE. CDR3 amino acids: CASSATVPETQYF. CDR3 sequence (DNA): TGTGCCAGCAGCGCGACAGTCCCAGAGACCCAGTACTTC.

Only one count was recorded for this clonotype. The chain employs TRBV5-6 and TRBJ2-3; TRBD2 might be the D (6 bases). The V end lost 2 bases, the J end lost 1 base, and 14 bases lay between the germline ends. Germline CDR1 SGHDT, CDR2 YYEEEE. This CDR3 is built from 16 residues. CDR3 in DNA: TGTGCCAGCAGCTTTAATAGGCGGGATGGCACAGATACGCAGTATTTT. Its protein is CASSFNRRDGTDTQYF.

This clonotype was detected a few times. The chain recombines TRBV20-1 with TRBJ2-7; TRBD1 aligns across 8 bases. The CDR3 sequence is 15 residues long. Germline V gene data show CDR1 as DFQATT and CDR2 as SNEGSKA (reference sequence). Losses at the gene ends were 1 base for V and 0 bases for J; bases not matched to a gene: 5. CDR3 in DNA: TGCAGTGCTAGAGGGGGACAGGACGACTCCTACGAGCAGTACGTC. As protein: CSARGGQDDSYEQYV.

This clonotype has just a few counts. The chain is built from TRBV20-1 and TRBJ2-5; 7 nucleotides agree with TRBD2. This CDR3 is built from 13 residues. Looked up from germline, CDR1 is DFQATT and CDR2 is SNEGSKA (reference sequence). The ends lost 4 bases at V and 2 bases at J; junction bases unmatched: 4. In DNA form, the CDR3 reads TGCAGTGCTATGACCGGGGGGCAAGAGACCCAGTACTTC. This gives the protein CSAMTGGQETQYF.

Written as DNA, the CDR3 is TGTGCCAGCAGCTTATCCGGGGGGGGGTCGGGAGATACGCAGTATTTT. It encodes CASSLSGGGSGDTQYF. This sequence joins TRBV11-2 and TRBJ2-3; 8 bases match TRBD2. Losses at the gene ends were 2 bases for V and 5 bases for J; bases not matched to a gene: 9. Per germline, CDR1 SGHAT and CDR2 FQNNGV. This CDR3 spans 16 amino acids.

There are many counts of this clonotype. V is TRBV20-1 and J is TRBJ1-1; 8 nucleotides match TRBD1. Trimming at V came to 1 base and at J to 3 bases, leaving 10 bases not matched to a gene. This CDR3 contains 16 residues. Looked up from germline, CDR1 is DFQATT and CDR2 is SNEGSKA (reference sequence). The CDR3 sequence is CSARADRGFRDTEAFF. As DNA, the CDR3 is TGCAGTGCTAGAGCCGACAGGGGATTTAGGGACACTGAAGCTTTCTTT.

The CDR3 DNA follows: TGTGCCACCGGGGGTGGCAAGAACTACGAGCAGTACGTC. It specifies CATGGGKNYEQYV. The chain couples TRBV24-1 to TRBJ2-7; D is possibly TRBD1 or TRBD2 (5 bases each). Per germline, CDR1 KGHDR and CDR2 SFDVKD. CDR3 length equals 13 residues. The V and J ends lost 9 bases and 3 bases respectively, with 14 bases between them.

V gene TRBV20-1 combines with J gene TRBJ2-7, with 9 positions matching TRBD1. The CDR3 length is 17 residues. Germline trimming cut 3 bases from V and 6 bases from J; bases unmatched to any gene: 18. Germline V gene lookup returns CDR1 DFQATT and CDR2 SNEGSKA (reference sequence). The CDR3 DNA is TGCAGTGCTAGGAATAGCGTAACGGGACAGGGTTTTTTCGAGCAGTACGTC. Amino acid sequence: CSARNSVTGQGFFEQYV.

This sequence joins TRBV20-1 and TRBJ2-3; D could derive from TRBD1 or TRBD2 (5 bases each). The CDR3 extends over 15 amino acids. CDR1 is DFQATT, CDR2 SNEGSKA, per germline (reference sequence). V lost 1 base and J lost 6, with 17 bases in between. CDR3 loop: CSARGLGTYGDTQYF. CDR3 sequence (DNA): TGCAGTGCTAGAGGGCTAGGGACCTATGGGGATACGCAGTATTTT.

This clonotype was detected ten times or more. The genes are TRBV20-1 and TRBJ2-3; the D is unclear. V was cut by 2 bases and J by 1 base, with 7 bases left in between. The CDR3 contains 13 residues. Per germline, CDR1 DFQATT and CDR2 SNEGSKA (reference sequence). The CDR3 reads CSARIGGTDTQYF. CDR3 nucleotide sequence: TGCAGTGCTAGAATTGGGGGCACAGATACGCAGTATTTT.

This clonotype was observed at least ten times. This sequence joins TRBV5-1 and TRBJ2-1; 8 bases fit TRBD2. The germline V gene encodes CDR1 SGHRS and CDR2 YFSETQ. This CDR3 contains 15 residues. V gave up 0 bases and J gave up 8 bases; unmatched junction bases: 7. The CDR3 DNA is TGCGCCAGCAGCTTGGCCGGGGGGGCAGGGTATGAGCAGTTCTTC. The encoded protein is CASSLAGGAGYEQFF.

The table lists this clonotype with a few counts. J is TRBJ2-2 and V is TRBV18; D is undetermined. Trimming left V 0 bases short and J 6 bases short, with 2 bases between. The germline V gene encodes CDR1 KGHSH and CDR2 LQKENI. This CDR3 has 12 amino acids. The chain's CDR3 is CASSPPAGELFF. CDR3 sequence (DNA): TGTGCCAGCTCACCACCGGCCGGGGAGCTGTTTTTT. The whole variable domain, remainder taken from reference TRBV18 and TRBJ2-2, is NAGVMQNPRHLVRRRGQEARLRCSPMKGHSHVYWYRQLPEEGLKFMVYLQKENIIDESGMPKERFSAEFPKEGPSILRIQQVVRGDSAAYFCASSPPAGELFFGEGSRLTVL.

This clonotype was counted between two and nine times. The genes are TRBV6-1 and TRBJ1-1, with 8 positions matching TRBD1. Looked up from germline, CDR1 is MNHNS and CDR2 is SASEGT. V lost 5 bases, J lost 4 bases, and 6 bases stayed unmatched. The CDR3 is 14 residues long. DNA of the CDR3: TGTGCCAGCAGTAGAACCCAGGGGGCCACTGAAGCTTTCTTT. Its protein is CASSRTQGATEAFF.

This clonotype has a handful of counts. CDR3 sequence (DNA): TGTGCCAGCAGCAAAAGACAGGGTCAAGAAGATACGCAGTATTTT. It specifies CASSKRQGQEDTQYF. V usage is TRBV21-1 and J usage is TRBJ2-3; the DNA was not used to check the table's D call, TRBD1. TRBV21-1 is a listed pseudogene. The CDR3 length is 15 residues.

The chain couples TRBV7-7 to TRBJ2-5; 8 bases map to TRBD1. The J segment lost 4 bases and the V segment lost 5 bases, leaving 6 bases of the junction unmatched. The germline CDR1 and CDR2 sequences are SSHAT and FNYEAQ (reference sequence). This CDR3 is built from 14 residues. The CDR3 loop is CASSRDRGGETQYF. As DNA, the CDR3 is TGTGCCAGCAGCCGAGACAGGGGTGGAGAGACCCAGTACTTC.

This clonotype was observed a few times. V and J are TRBV10-2 and TRBJ1-6; 7 bases fit TRBD1. This CDR3 is 13 amino acids long. CDR1 and CDR2 (germline): WSHSY, SAAADI. Germline trimming cut 6 bases from V and 5 bases from J; bases unmatched to any gene: 1. The CDR3 reads CASRTGNNSPLHF. The CDR3 DNA reads as TGCGCCAGCAGGACAGGGAATAATTCACCCCTCCACTTT.

This clonotype came up many times. Here the CDR3 reads CSASSWDRAYNEQFF. For the CDR3, the DNA is TGCAGTGCTAGCTCGTGGGACAGGGCATACAATGAGCAGTTCTTC. This chain uses TRBV20-1 with TRBJ2-1; 9 bases align to TRBD1. The germline CDR1 and CDR2 sequences are DFQATT and SNEGSKA (reference sequence). The ends lost 3 bases at V and 4 bases at J; junction bases unmatched: 7. This CDR3 is 15 amino acids long.

At least ten counts were recorded for this clonotype. This chain uses TRBV20-1 with TRBJ2-5; 7 nucleotides line up with TRBD1. This CDR3 contains 13 residues. The ends lost 3 bases at V and 4 bases at J; junction bases unmatched: 5. The germline CDR1 and CDR2 sequences are DFQATT and SNEGSKA (reference sequence). CDR3 sequence reads: CSASRDSGETQYF. CDR3 bases: TGCAGTGCTAGCCGGGACAGCGGAGAGACCCAGTACTTC.

This clonotype was counted ten times or more. The V call is TRBV6-5, the J call TRBJ2-6; 10 bases match TRBD2. V was pared by 4 bases and J by 0 bases, with 3 bases of the junction left unmatched. The CDR3 covers 17 residues. Germline values: CDR1 MNHEY, CDR2 SVGAGI. The CDR3 loop reads CASSSLAGGSGANVLTF. In DNA, the CDR3 is TGTGCCAGCAGTTCCTTAGCGGGGGGCTCTGGGGCCAACGTCCTGACTTTC.